Described below is a single T cell receptor (beta chain) sequence and its context. Its antigen is as yet unknown. TCRdb used MiXCR to reprocess the reads, holding one entry per CDR3 protein. Here the sample spans roughly 180,000 distinct CDR3 sequences, roughly 27% being singletons. This sample is drawn from a study of T cell repertoires in cytomegalovirus infection. Study observations and caveats: The ex vivo response showed dominance by HLA-C-restricted CMV-specific TCR beta clonotypes.

Germline lookup yields CDR1 MRHNA and CDR2 SNTAGT. This CDR3 has 15 residues. The J segment lost 9 bases and the V segment lost 4 bases, leaving 4 bases of the junction unmatched. Sequencing was carried out using PBMCs. The rearrangement uses TRBV6-4 and TRBJ2-1; 15 nucleotides align to TRBD2. The origin of this receptor is a human donor in good health (CMV status not recorded). Some clones in this sample may be carry-over from other donors' samples. DNA of the CDR3: TGTGCCAGCAGTGGGACTAGCGGGGGGGCCGCTGAGCAGTTCTTC. Translating gives CASSGTSGGAAEQFF.